Listed here is a single TCR beta chain. The antigen it binds to is not known. Base qualities are missing; no much larger clone stands one base away. Libraries were constructed by 5' RACE. The sample was run on an Illumina HiSeq 2500. The second PCR ran for about 6 to 12 cycles and used a J-beta primer mix along with a sample-barcoded 5' primer. A template-switch 5' adaptor carrying 12 random nucleotides introduced a unique molecular identifier onto each TCR beta cDNA molecule. At least 2.5 million CDR3-containing paired-end reads were obtained from each sample. All of the RNA was converted into first-strand cDNA using the Mint cDNA synthesis kit, with a TRBC-specific oligonucleotide serving as the primer. Following uracil-DNA glycosylase treatment, all cDNA underwent a first 18-cycle PCR with the universal primers M1SS and BC2_uni_R. On the authors' methods: Normalization of each sample was performed by random selection of 1 million high-quality reads, each carrying a distinct molecular identifier. Reads sharing molecular identifiers were discarded rather than binned into consensus sequences. CDR3 identification, clonotype clustering and error correction used MiTCR with a Q25 quality threshold and the strictest error-elimination algorithm. Lower-bound total TCR beta diversity was estimated with a nonparametric unseen species model using Euler transformation. The raw public reads went through TCRdb reprocessing: fastp at Q25, MiXCR clone calling, in-frame beta chains kept. Identical CDR3 protein sequences are pooled into one entry, listed with their most common genes and DNA. TCRdb assigned the V and J calls; the authors' analysis was not used. Here the sample has 650,000 to 1,000,000 distinct CDR3 sequences; 46% occur a single time. Less than 20% of the sample belongs to the ten largest clones.

The donors were roughly 39 Caucasian individuals from Russia, aged roughly 6 to 100 years, who were systemically healthy. Each donor gave about 9.7 milliliters of peripheral blood, drawn into EDTA-treated Vacutainer tubes. Ficoll-Paque density-gradient centrifugation was used to isolate PBMCs, with at least 7 million obtained per sample. Total RNA, at least 6 micrograms per sample, was extracted from PBMCs with Trizol reagent. For every donor, an aliquot of PBMCs went through flow cytometry to measure the percentages of naive CD45RAhigh/CD27high T cells. V was cut back by 0 bases and J by 2 bases, leaving a gap of 13 bases between them. The CDR3 numbers 16 residues from cysteine through phenylalanine. Only CDR3 DNA remains: 48 bases, in frame from the first base. CDR1 and CDR2 (LGHNA, YNFKEQ) derive from the germline V gene. The data are from a study of blood T cells in healthy people across ages (dated by TCRdb to the mid-2010s). About the full investigation: In model experiments, roughly one uniquely barcoded TCR beta cDNA molecule per two T cells was captured by template switching. Age-related changes in TCR beta repertoire diversity were measured in the study by deep sequencing normalized with unique cDNA molecular identifiers. The donors were divided into four age groups: young (average approximately 15 years), middle-aged (about 39), aged (about 62) and long-lived (nearly 85). To avoid experimental bias, donors of different ages were spread randomly across the sequencing lanes. Using the same blood draw, the study looked at two additional independent replicas of 1 million unique cDNA reads for two donors, one aged 18 to 29 and the other aged 80 or older.

General conclusions and limits of the study: Because profiling used bulk unsorted PBMCs, naive and antigen-experienced compartments could not be compared conclusively. Compared with the aged group, the long-lived group had more naive CD4+ T cells, fewer expanded clones and increased TCR diversity, suggesting age selection. Estimates of total diversity based on one million sequenced T cells were considered lower bounds and underestimates. There was a strong correlation between observed TCR beta diversity and the percentage of naive T cells measured by flow cytometry. The CMV infection status of donors was not known, potentially confounding age-related changes in expanded clonotypes. As age increased, observed TCR beta diversity per million T cells dropped in a roughly linear way, and a significant reduction was already evident by age around 41.

The sequencing input was blood. The V and J genes are TRBV4-2 and TRBJ1-1; perhaps TRBD1 is the D gene, with 5 bases matching. This receptor was identified in a man older than 75 in good health. The CDR3 reads as follows: CASSQDSGLLNTEAFF. The nucleotide sequence reads TGTGCCAGCAGCCAAGATTCAGGGTTATTAAACACTGAAGCTTTCTTT.